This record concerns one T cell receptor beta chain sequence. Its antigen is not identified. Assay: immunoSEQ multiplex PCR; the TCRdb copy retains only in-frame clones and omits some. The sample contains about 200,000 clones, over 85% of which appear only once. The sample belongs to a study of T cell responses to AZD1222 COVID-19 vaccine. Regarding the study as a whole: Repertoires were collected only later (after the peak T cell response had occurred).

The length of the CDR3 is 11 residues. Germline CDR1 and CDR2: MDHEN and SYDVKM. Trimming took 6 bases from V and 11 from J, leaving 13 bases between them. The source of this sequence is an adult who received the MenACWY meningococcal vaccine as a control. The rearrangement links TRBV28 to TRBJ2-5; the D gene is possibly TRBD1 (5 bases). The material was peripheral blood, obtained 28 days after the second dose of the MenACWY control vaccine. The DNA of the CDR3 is TGTGCCAGCAGCGCACAGGTTGCACAGTACTTC. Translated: CASSAQVAQYF. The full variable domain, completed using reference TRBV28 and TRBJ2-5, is DVKVTQSSRYLVKRTGEKVFLECVQDMDHENMFWYRQDPGLGLRLIYFSYDVKMKEKGDIPEGYSVSREKKERFSLILESASTNQTSMYLCASSAQVAQYFGPGTRLLVL.